The TCR beta chain under discussion was sequenced for a study of blood T cell repertoires in COVID-19. Study-wide background: Acute and convalescent COVID-19 specimens originated in the United States, Italy and Spain. Sample material is recorded as cDNA or gDNA derived from T cells, B-cell-depleted T cells, or PBMCs.

Methods used by the authors: Using reference gene primer amplification, nucleated cell counts were estimated. Using immunoSEQ multiplex PCR, the repertoire was profiled, and TCRdb retains in-frame clones only, with some absent. The DNA gave D and trimming, while V, J and clone size come from that table. Here the sample spans approximately 190,000 clones, around 89% being singletons. This clone appeared a single time. V lost 2 bases, J lost 10 bases, and 10 bases lay in between. CDR3 length: 12 residues. In germline, CDR1 is SGHRS, CDR2 YFSETQ. Sequencing was done on a sample of peripheral blood. The chain is built from TRBV5-1 and TRBJ2-1; D might be TRBD2 (7 bases). This receptor was identified in a man in his forties or fifties with active or convalescent COVID-19. The CDR3 nucleotides are TGCGCCAGCAGCTTAGGGGGGGGCGAGCAGTTCTTC. Protein sequence: CASSLGGGEQFF.